This TCR beta chain was profiled in a study of T cell responses to AZD1222 COVID-19 vaccine. By sample fraction, this clone is medium-sized. Germline loops: CDR1 KGHDR, CDR2 SFDVKD. The CDR3 extends over 14 amino acids. The junction had 5 bases not matched to a gene; V was cut back by 7 bases and J by 2 bases. Data came from immunoSEQ multiplex PCR; TCRdb stores just in-frame clones and leaves some out. The top ten hold roughly 5.6% of the sample, which has some 140,000 clones, about 93% seen once. V usage is TRBV24-1 and J usage is TRBJ2-5, with 8 bases fitting TRBD2. Source: peripheral blood, taken on day 0 of AZD1222 vaccination. This clonotype was obtained from an adult in good health. CDR3 region: CATSPGLDQETQYF. For the CDR3, the DNA is TGTGCCACCAGCCCGGGACTAGATCAAGAGACCCAGTACTTC.